The 15 T cell receptor beta chains below all came from one sample that was sequenced in a study of CD8 T cells in Susac syndrome. RNA in amounts of 0.5 to 1 ug was reverse transcribed with random hexamers. TCRdb reanalysed the immunoSEQ multiplex PCR reads using MiXCR and keeps one entry per CDR3 protein. The top ten hold approximately 0.3% of the sample, which has about 100,000 distinct CDR3 sequences, 95% seen once. Sequencing was done on a sample of CD8+ T cells from PBMCs. The receptors come from a human donor with Susac syndrome.

This clonotype was picked up one time. The CDR3 DNA is TGTGCCAGCGGGGACGAAAATCAGCCCCAGCATTTT. Its translation: CASGDENQPQHF. The V gene is TRBV25-1, the J gene TRBJ1-5; D might be TRBD1 (5 bases). CDR1 and CDR2 from the germline V gene are MGHDK and SYGVNS. The ends were cut back, 8 bases at V and 4 bases at J, with 9 bases in the middle. The CDR3 is made up of 12 amino acids.

J is TRBJ1-4 and V is TRBV9, with 7 bases aligning to TRBD1. CDR3 length equals 16 residues. Per germline, CDR1 SGDLS and CDR2 YYNGEE. The V segment lost 0 bases and the J segment 7 bases; nucleotides outside the gene matches: 9. As DNA, the CDR3 is TGTGCCAGCAGCGTAGATTTGGACAGGAGTGTTGAAAAACTGTTTTTT. Translated, it gives CASSVDLDRSVEKLFF.

This clonotype is a singleton in its sample. The CDR3 DNA is TGCAGCGCGGACCCCTCGGGCCTAGCGGGTAACTACAATGAGCAGTTCTTC. Protein product: CSADPSGLAGNYNEQFF. V is TRBV29-1 and J is TRBJ2-1, with 8 positions matching TRBD2. This CDR3 is built from 17 residues. The V segment lost 7 bases and the J segment 3 bases; nucleotides outside the gene matches: 17. Germline lookup yields CDR1 SQVTM and CDR2 ANQGSEA.

V is TRBV29-1 and J is TRBJ1-4; no reliable D call. Germline lookup yields CDR1 SQVTM and CDR2 ANQGSEA. The CDR3 is made up of 13 amino acids. The germline V and J ends were trimmed by 4 bases and 4 bases, with 10 bases remaining between them. The CDR3 loop reads CSVGSAYNEKLFF. DNA of the CDR3: TGCAGCGTTGGATCAGCGTATAATGAAAAACTGTTTTTT.

The V and J genes are TRBV6-5 and TRBJ2-2; D not resolved. The CDR3 spans 13 residues. The V end was cut by 7 bases, the J end by 4 bases, with 10 bases between. From germline, CDR1 is MNHEY and CDR2 SVGAGI. The CDR3 DNA is TGTGCCAGCACCTCCGTTGGCACCGGGGAGCTGTTTTTT. Translation: CASTSVGTGELFF.

J is TRBJ2-1 and V is TRBV20-1, with 7 bases matching TRBD1. This CDR3 contains 14 residues. The V segment lost 5 bases and the J segment 2 bases; nucleotides outside the gene matches: 6. The germline V gene encodes CDR1 DFQATT and CDR2 SNEGSKA (reference sequence). CDR3 residues: CSASTGDTYNEQFF. The DNA of the CDR3 is TGCAGTGCTTCCACAGGGGACACCTACAATGAGCAGTTCTTC.

This chain joins TRBV27 and TRBJ1-6; weak D call: TRBD1 (5 bases). The germline V and J ends were trimmed by 4 bases and 9 bases, with 19 bases remaining between them. This CDR3 region has 16 residues. Germline V CDR1 and CDR2: MNHEY, SMNVEV (reference sequence). The CDR3 loop is CASSSRTRIESSPLHF. In DNA form, the CDR3 reads TGTGCCAGCAGTTCCCGGACACGGATTGAAAGTTCACCCCTCCACTTT.

The J gene is TRBJ1-1, the V gene TRBV9, with 7 bases identical to TRBD1. V lost 4 bases, J lost 2 bases, and 8 bases stayed unmatched. Germline loops: CDR1 SGDLS, CDR2 YYNGEE. This CDR3 is 15 amino acids long. CDR3 amino acids: CASSPEGQPNTEAFF. The CDR3 bases are TGTGCCAGCAGCCCAGAGGGACAGCCTAACACTGAAGCTTTCTTT.

This chain joins TRBV6-5 and TRBJ2-4, with D perhaps TRBD1 (6 bases). V lost 7 bases to trimming and J lost 7 bases, with 17 bases between them. The CDR3 is 14 residues long. Germline CDR1 is MNHEY and CDR2 is SVGAGI. CDR3 DNA: TGTGCCAGCACCTCAACAGGGATTGGGAACATTCAGTACTTC. It yields the protein CASTSTGIGNIQYF.

This clonotype was observed once. The chain is built from TRBV6-5 and TRBJ1-2, with D hard to call. CDR1 and CDR2 (germline): MNHEY, SVGAGI. The CDR3 consists of 14 residues. V lost 2 bases and J lost 4, with 11 bases in between. CDR3 region: CASSYGQVSYGYTF. DNA for the CDR3: TGTGCCAGCAGTTACGGCCAGGTGTCCTATGGCTACACCTTC.

The rearrangement uses TRBV7-3 and TRBJ2-5; 9 nucleotides line up with TRBD2. This CDR3 comprises 16 residues. Germline V gene sequence: CDR1 SGHTA, CDR2 FQGTGA. With V trimmed by 5 bases and J by 4 bases, 11 bases remained unmatched. The DNA for the CDR3 is TGTGCCAGCAGCCCCCCCCTAGAGCGGGAGGTAGAGACCCAGTACTTC. Translating it yields CASSPPLEREVETQYF.

This clonotype was seen just once. The gene calls are TRBV5-4 and TRBJ2-3, with a possible D match to TRBD2 (6 bases). Trimming removed 0 bases from V and 4 bases from J, with 12 bases in between. This CDR3 has 15 amino acids. Germline values: CDR1 SGHNT, CDR2 YYREEE (reference sequence). The CDR3 loop is CASSLDTGAADTQYF. As DNA, the CDR3 is TGTGCCAGCAGCTTGGATACGGGAGCCGCAGATACGCAGTATTTT.

This sequence joins TRBV5-1 and TRBJ2-1, with 11 bases lining up with TRBD2. Germline assignment: CDR1 SGHRS and CDR2 YFSETQ. The CDR3 loop spans 14 amino acids. V gave up 4 bases and J gave up 6 bases; unmatched junction bases: 3. CDR3 nucleotides: TGCGCCAGCAGCAGCGGGACTAGCGGCAATGAGCAGTTCTTC. Amino acids: CASSSGTSGNEQFF.

The chain is built from TRBV12-3 or TRBV12-4 and TRBJ2-7, with TRBD2 as a possible D gene (6 bases). There are 15 residues in the CDR3. Trimming cost V 5 bases and J 0 bases, with 14 bases left between them. The DNA of the CDR3 is TGTGCCAGCAGTCCCCGGGACTCCGACTCCTACGAGCAGTACTTC. Translation gives CASSPRDSDSYEQYF.

This chain connects TRBV4-1 to TRBJ1-2, with D perhaps matching TRBD1 (5 bases). CDR3 length: 16 amino acids. Germline loops: CDR1 MGHRA, CDR2 YSYEKL. The V end was cut by 4 bases, the J end by 2 bases, with 17 bases between. CDR3 in amino acids: CASSPNRGRLNYGYTF. Written as DNA, the CDR3 is TGCGCCAGCAGCCCAAATCGGGGCCGCCTCAACTATGGCTACACCTTC.